A selection of T cell receptor beta chains follows, all from one sample in a study of shared clonotypes between healthy human individuals. Profiled with immunoSEQ multiplex PCR; TCRdb holds only in-frame clones, not every one. Of approximately 2.4 million clones in the sample, approximately 94% were seen once. Source material: naive CD4+ T cells sorted from blood. The receptors were gathered from a man younger than 35 in good health. Each CDR3 is given with its conserved first and last residue. Each record gives: D gene, clone size, J gene, V gene, CDR3 protein, CDR3 DNA. D genes are given only for firm matches. Where a row states a size, it is once, few, many or the class of an expanded clone; other rows omit it.

TRBD2,.,TRBJ2-7,TRBV4-1,CASSPPGRDTKHEQYF,TGCGCCAGCAGCCCCCCGGGGAGGGATACTAAGCACGAGCAGTACTTC
TRBD1,.,TRBJ1-2,TRBV6-1,CASSERDRVNYGYTF,TGTGCCAGCAGTGAAAGGGACAGGGTAAACTATGGCTACACCTTC
TRBD1,.,TRBJ1-5,TRBV11-2,CASSTGGAGQPQHF,TGTGCCAGCAGCACAGGGGGCGCCGGTCAGCCCCAGCATTTT
.,.,TRBJ2-1,TRBV5-6,CASLLGGSSYNEQFF,TGTGCCAGCTTGCTTGGAGGGAGCTCCTACAATGAGCAGTTCTTC
.,.,TRBJ2-2,TRBV5-8,CASSFLTPAGHGELFF,TGTGCCAGCAGCTTCCTGACCCCGGCAGGGCACGGGGAGCTGTTTTTT
TRBD2,.,TRBJ2-7,TRBV5-1,CASSLTLSGASYEQYF,TGCGCCAGCAGCTTAACACTTAGCGGGGCCTCCTACGAGCAGTACTTC
.,.,TRBJ1-1,TRBV5-1,CASSLNILGSTTEAFF,TGCGCCAGCAGCTTGAACATCCTGGGTAGTACCACTGAAGCTTTCTTT
TRBD1,.,TRBJ2-5,TRBV18,CASSPTGTVLQETQYF,TGTGCCAGCTCACCCACGGGGACAGTCCTCCAAGAGACCCAGTACTTC
.,.,TRBJ2-2,TRBV19,CASSTRQYTGELFF,TGTGCCAGTAGTACAAGACAGTACACCGGGGAGCTGTTTTTT
.,.,TRBJ1-6,TRBV6-1,CASSEVWDSPLHF,TGTGCCAGCAGTGAGGTATGGGATTCACCCCTCCACTTT
.,.,TRBJ1-1,TRBV29-1,CSVVKGISSEAFF,TGCAGCGTTGTTAAGGGAATAAGCTCTGAAGCTTTCTTT
.,.,TRBJ1-5,TRBV15,CATSLFDIRNQPQHF,TGTGCCACCAGTCTATTTGACATTCGCAATCAGCCCCAGCATTTT
.,.,TRBJ2-7,TRBV6-5,CASSRSGADSYEQYF,TGTGCCAGCAGCCGCTCGGGGGCGGATTCCTACGAGCAGTACTTC
TRBD2,few,TRBJ2-3,TRBV10-3,CATGLAGGYDTQYF,TGTGCCACCGGACTAGCGGGGGGATACGATACGCAGTATTTT
TRBD1,.,TRBJ1-2,TRBV5-1,CASSWTGMEYGYTF,TGCGCCAGCAGCTGGACAGGGATGGAATATGGCTACACCTTC
.,.,TRBJ2-3,TRBV11-2,CASSSQEGSQYF,TGTGCCAGCAGCTCACAGGAAGGTTCGCAGTATTTT
TRBD1,.,TRBJ1-1,TRBV18,CASSPGEGAGTEAFF,TGTGCCAGCTCACCAGGGGAGGGGGCAGGCACTGAAGCTTTCTTT
TRBD1,.,TRBJ1-3,TRBV7-8,CASSLGDRGNTIYF,TGTGCCAGCAGCTTAGGCGACAGGGGGAACACCATATATTTT
.,.,TRBJ2-7,TRBV5-1,CASSSGRARVSTYEQYF,TGCGCCAGCAGCTCCGGCCGCGCGCGGGTTTCTACCTACGAGCAGTACTTC
TRBD2,.,TRBJ2-7,TRBV5-4,CASSSPRRGAYEQYF,TGTGCCAGCAGCTCACCCCGGCGGGGGGCCTACGAGCAGTACTTC
TRBD1,.,TRBJ1-2,TRBV7-9,CASSLEGQGTSGYTF,TGTGCCAGCAGCTTAGAGGGACAGGGAACGAGTGGCTACACCTTC
TRBD2,.,TRBJ2-3,TRBV5-6,CASRPGWAGGPSTDTQYF,TGTGCCAGCAGACCCGGTTGGGCGGGAGGGCCGAGCACAGATACGCAGTATTTT
.,.,TRBJ2-3,TRBV6-5,CASSYYTSPDTQYF,TGTGCCAGCAGTTACTATACCAGCCCGGATACGCAGTATTTT
.,.,TRBJ1-5,TRBV7-8,CASSPVINQPQHF,TGTGCCAGCAGCCCGGTCATTAATCAGCCCCAGCATTTT
TRBD1,.,TRBJ1-2,TRBV2,CASSVTGAGYGYTF,TGTGCCAGCAGTGTCACAGGGGCTGGCTATGGCTACACCTTC
.,.,TRBJ1-4,TRBV5-4,CASSPGPQEKLFF,TGTGCCAGCAGCCCGGGACCTCAGGAAAAACTGTTTTTT
.,.,TRBJ1-1,TRBV4-1,CASSQESRGISYTEAFF,TGCGCCAGCAGCCAAGAATCTCGGGGAATTTCTTACACTGAAGCTTTCTTT
.,.,TRBJ2-3,TRBV4-3,CASSQDLSYTDTQYF,TGCGCCAGCAGCCAAGATTTGAGTTACACAGATACGCAGTATTTT
TRBD1,.,TRBJ2-7,TRBV7-3,CASSADGQGSAYEQYF,TGTGCCAGCAGCGCCGACGGACAGGGTTCAGCCTACGAGCAGTACTTC
TRBD1,.,TRBJ2-7,TRBV6-1,CASSAGTGGTYEQYF,TGTGCCAGCAGCGCCGGGACAGGGGGGACCTACGAGCAGTACTTC
TRBD1,.,TRBJ2-7,TRBV19,CASSKTGNSYEQYF,TGTGCCAGTAGTAAGACAGGGAACTCCTACGAGCAGTACTTC
.,.,TRBJ1-6,TRBV2,CASSVGQGNSPLHF,TGTGCCAGCAGTGTGGGGCAGGGGAATTCACCCCTCCACTTT
.,.,TRBJ1-4,TRBV10-1,CASIGGGNEKLFF,TGCGCCAGCATCGGTGGGGGTAATGAAAAACTGTTTTTT
.,.,TRBJ1-2,TRBV10-3,CAISEAQLNYGYTF,TGTGCCATCAGTGAGGCCCAACTTAACTATGGCTACACCTTC
TRBD1,.,TRBJ1-2,TRBV6-5,CASSPAPGQARGYTF,TGTGCCAGCAGCCCCGCCCCTGGACAGGCCCGTGGCTACACCTTC
TRBD2,.,TRBJ2-1,TRBV5-1,CASSRVGLAGVTFGNEQFF,TGCGCCAGCAGCCGGGTGGGACTAGCGGGGGTTACTTTTGGCAATGAGCAGTTCTTC
TRBD1,.,TRBJ2-7,TRBV5-1,CASSPTGGDYEQYF,TGCGCCAGCAGCCCCACAGGGGGAGACTACGAGCAGTACTTC
.,.,TRBJ1-1,TRBV18,CASSPQGGNTEAFF,TGTGCCAGCTCGCCTCAGGGCGGGAACACTGAAGCTTTCTTT
.,.,TRBJ2-3,TRBV6-5,CASSWGRNLDTQYF,TGTGCCAGCAGTTGGGGCAGAAATCTAGATACGCAGTATTTT
.,.,TRBJ1-2,TRBV10-3,CAISELSGPDGYTF,TGTGCCATCAGTGAGCTATCCGGGCCAGATGGCTACACCTTC